This TCR beta chain originates from a study of T cells in localized non-small cell lung cancer (dated by TCRdb to about 2020). For the study in its entirety: T cell repertoires of 200 to 250 early-stage NSCLC patients were analyzed, with tumors being compared against uninvolved tumor-adjacent lungs. The cohort comprised roughly 230 treatment-naïve NSCLC patients with resected, localized lung tumors. The mean age of the NSCLC patients was under 70 years, with 120 to 150 men and 95 to 110 women. Broad study findings and their caveats: A median of around 57 of the top 100 tumor clones turned up in the paired uninvolved adjacent lung, and 28 of those clones also ranked among the top 100 of that same adjacent lung. Uninvolved tumor-adjacent lung showed the highest T cell clonality, higher than tumor, which suggests more focused antigenic responses in the uninvolved tumor-adjacent lung. Multi-region tumor sequencing was not performed, so intratumor heterogeneity could not be excluded. Because the study design was exploratory, TCR variables were selected using unadjusted p-values without false-discovery rate correction. Longer overall survival was associated with higher blood T cell density, whereas shorter survival was associated with higher adjacent-lung clonality.

The immunoSEQ Assay was used to sequence TCR beta CDR3 regions from DNA. Regarding the original processing steps: To compute T cell density, TCR beta template counts were normalized to usable DNA, which was estimated by amplifying housekeeping genes. Richness was estimated with the preseqR package, extrapolating to 400,000 templates for PBMC samples and 120,000 templates for tissue samples. Clonality was defined as one minus Pielou's evenness. To identify tissue-enriched TCRs, differential abundance testing was run on productive amino-acid clonotypes with a minimum total count of 5 and an alpha of 0.1. The Jaccard Index and the Morisita Overlap Index were used to quantify repertoire overlap between compartments. GLIPH grouped TCR beta CDR3s together with public tetramer-defined viral CDR3s, and a viral motif had to include at least three viral sequences and also show V-gene enrichment. TCRdb took this table from immuneACCESS and kept in-frame rearrangements with V and J called. Such tables lack part of the clones; where checked against another copy, unresolved V genes explain under half of the gap, and the rest is unexplained. V and J calls and clone size are copied from that table; D and trimming were computed from the DNA. Counted in this sample were roughly 9,900 clones; roughly half of them appeared once. The top ten hold approximately 4.2% of the sample.

V sheds 5 bases and J sheds 10 bases, leaving 17 bases between their ends. The CDR3 holds 14 amino acids from the cysteine to the phenylalanine. Left in the record is the CDR3 DNA by itself, 42 bases read in frame from the first base. For CDR1 and CDR2, the germline V gene lists MNHGY and SAAAGT. As for this clone: Its antigen target is currently unknown. Within one base of it there is no much larger clone, and no base qualities were kept.

The specimen was lymph node tissue, collected before any cancer treatment. The TCR originated in a woman aged 35 to 70 with stage II squamous cell lung carcinoma. The rearranged chain carries TRBV6-8 and TRBJ2-2; the best D guess is TRBD1, with 6 bases matching. At the DNA level, the sequence is TGTGCCAGCAGTCTTAGGACAGATCACCCGGAGCTGTTTTTT. The resulting protein is CASSLRTDHPELFF.